This T cell receptor beta chain appears in the sequencing data of a study of cytomegalovirus exposure and HLA in healthy donors. The overall study: Most donors, 70% to 85% of a few hundred genotyped, fell in the Caucasian-associated ancestry cluster. General study findings and limits: The productive fraction for most TCR beta V segments was about 87% or about 30% in an earlier analysis. A later analysis appeared to link common viral pathogens to several of the most significant clusters.

A multiplex PCR was run with 60 Vbeta primers and 13 Jbeta primers. The repertoire was sequenced with immunoSEQ multiplex PCR; TCRdb's copy has only in-frame clones and lacks some. The data contain 280,000 or so clones, 80% to 90% of them singletons. This CDR3 is built from 16 residues. V lost 5 bases and J lost 2; bases outside the gene matches: 11. Per the germline V gene, CDR1 is PRHDT and CDR2 is FYEKMQ (reference sequence). Concerning this clone itself: Its specificity is not known.

Sequencing input: PBMCs. The chain couples TRBV13 to TRBJ2-7; 8 bases align to TRBD2. This TCR was sampled from a woman aged 18-29 years in good health and CMV-seronegative. The CDR3 nucleotides are TGTGCCAGCAGCCCCCCTCGGGGGGGACCACCCTACGAGCAGTACTTC. This encodes CASSPPRGGPPYEQYF.